This T cell receptor (beta chain) was profiled in a study of T cells in Graves' hyperthyroidism and ophthalmopathy. A note on this clonotype: Its target is not known.

A patient was excluded if there was uncontrolled infection, other autoimmune disease, pregnancy or lactation. Authors of the study amplified TCR beta CDR3 regions from RNA transcripts. HTBI primers were employed in a first-round RT-PCR of the TCR CDR3. MiXCR, applied by TCRdb to the multiplex PCR reads, yields one record per CDR3 protein. The profile shows about 380,000 distinct CDR3 sequences, around 20% of them singletons. Study-wide results and caveats: Also found in blood were most expanded thyroid clonotypes above 0.001.

The ends were cut back, 5 bases at V and 2 bases at J, with 9 bases in the middle. Germline values: CDR1 MNHNS, CDR2 SASEGT. CDR3 length: 13 amino acids. Sequenced: blood. The chain is built from TRBV6-1 and TRBJ1-2; no firm D call. The receptor's source is a young man with Graves' ophthalmopathy. CDR3 coding DNA: TGTGCCAGCAGTCAACTCCTCAACTATGGCTACACCTTC. Translated: CASSQLLNYGYTF.